This is a list of T cell receptor beta chains from one sample in a study of shared clonotypes between healthy human individuals. TCRdb keeps only in-frame clones here, not all; method: immunoSEQ multiplex PCR. The table lists hundreds of thousands of clones, around 96% of them singletons. Input material: naive CD8+ T cells sorted from blood. Source of these receptors: a young woman in good health. Each CDR3 is given with its conserved first and last residue. A D gene is named only where the DNA matches it firmly. Not all rows give a size; the values are once, few, many and, for expanded clones, a class.

size	V	J	D	CDR3	DNA
.	TRBV7-9	TRBJ1-2	TRBD1	CASSLTGGYGYTF	TGTGCCAGCAGCTTAACAGGGGGCTATGGCTACACCTTC
.	TRBV6-5	TRBJ1-1	.	CASRSGEGTEAFF	TGTGCCAGCAGGTCAGGGGAGGGCACTGAAGCTTTCTTT
.	TRBV5-4	TRBJ1-2	.	CASSFGVANYGYTF	TGTGCCAGCAGCTTTGGGGTAGCTAACTATGGCTACACCTTC
.	TRBV2	TRBJ2-7	.	CASSYFTGLTYEQYF	TGTGCCAGCAGTTACTTTACGGGGCTTACCTACGAGCAGTACTTC
.	TRBV5-1	TRBJ1-5	.	CASSLGQNNQPQHF	TGCGCCAGCAGTCTCGGACAGAACAATCAGCCCCAGCATTTT
.	TRBV11-3	TRBJ2-1	.	CASSLTPSLARYNEQFF	TGTGCCAGCAGCCTAACTCCTTCCCTAGCGCGATACAATGAGCAGTTCTTC
.	TRBV28	TRBJ2-7	TRBD2	CASTGGNEQYF	TGTGCCAGCACCGGGGGGAACGAGCAGTACTTC
.	TRBV5-8	TRBJ2-4	TRBD2	CASSGRLAGLAKNIQYF	TGTGCCAGCAGCGGGCGACTAGCGGGGTTAGCCAAAAACATTCAGTACTTC
.	TRBV5-1	TRBJ2-7	TRBD2	CASSFPYGLAGGNEQYF	TGCGCCAGCAGCTTTCCGTACGGACTAGCGGGAGGCAACGAGCAGTACTTC
.	TRBV10-2	TRBJ1-4	.	CASSESKGANEKLFF	TGCGCCAGCAGTGAGTCGAAGGGGGCTAATGAAAAACTGTTTTTT
.	TRBV7-9	TRBJ1-1	.	CASTPPRAGAEAFF	TGTGCCAGCACCCCCCCCAGGGCTGGAGCTGAAGCTTTCTTT
.	TRBV19	TRBJ1-2	TRBD1	CASSAGQGPYGYTF	TGTGCCAGTAGTGCCGGACAGGGCCCATATGGCTACACCTTC
.	TRBV19	TRBJ2-2	TRBD1	CASNTGDATGELFF	TGTGCCAGTAATACAGGGGACGCAACCGGGGAGCTGTTTTTT
.	TRBV14	TRBJ1-2	TRBD1	CASSHRTGHGYTF	TGTGCCAGCAGCCACAGGACAGGGCATGGCTACACCTTC
.	TRBV6-5	TRBJ2-1	.	CASSSLAPEAYNEQFF	TGTGCCAGCAGTTCACTCGCACCGGAGGCCTACAATGAGCAGTTCTTC
.	TRBV21-1	TRBJ2-2	.	CASSNPGQGEADTGELFF	TGTGCCAGCAGCAACCCGGGACAGGGGGAAGCGGACACCGGGGAGCTGTTTTTT
.	TRBV4-1	TRBJ1-2	TRBD1	CASSLLPDRTLYGYTF	TGCGCCAGCAGCCTCTTGCCGGACAGGACTCTTTATGGCTACACCTTC
.	TRBV9	TRBJ2-7	.	CASSGADFREQYF	TGTGCCAGCAGCGGAGCGGACTTTCGCGAGCAGTACTTC
.	TRBV28	TRBJ2-5	.	CASSSWQIQQETQYF	TGTGCCAGCAGTTCTTGGCAGATTCAACAAGAGACCCAGTACTTC
.	TRBV19	TRBJ1-1	TRBD1	CASSPTAGGVSISYTEAFF	TGTGCCAGTAGTCCGACCGCAGGGGGTGTTTCGATTTCGTACACTGAAGCTTTCTTT
.	TRBV27	TRBJ1-2	.	CASSLRQGISNYGYTF	TGTGCCAGCAGTTTAAGGCAGGGGATCTCTAACTATGGCTACACCTTC
once	TRBV27	TRBJ2-7	.	CASSFRLQLYEQYF	TGTGCCAGCAGTTTTCGGTTGCAGCTCTACGAGCAGTACTTC
.	TRBV19	TRBJ1-4	.	CASSPQALGEKLFF	TGTGCCAGTAGTCCTCAGGCTCTGGGTGAAAAACTGTTTTTT
.	TRBV27	TRBJ2-1	.	CASSSTAYNEQFF	TGTGCCAGCAGTTCGACAGCGTACAATGAGCAGTTCTTC
.	TRBV28	TRBJ1-2	.	CASSLLGVKKGYTF	TGTGCCAGCAGTTTACTTGGAGTTAAAAAGGGCTACACCTTC
.	TRBV28	TRBJ2-4	TRBD2	CASSSLAGGPRNIQYF	TGTGCCAGCAGTTCCTTAGCGGGAGGGCCACGGAACATTCAGTACTTC
.	TRBV13	TRBJ2-5	.	CASSPGGETQYF	TGTGCCAGCAGCCCCGGCGGAGAGACCCAGTACTTC
.	TRBV27	TRBJ2-1	.	CASSLSTLGPEQFF	TGTGCCAGCAGTTTATCGACCTTGGGCCCCGAGCAGTTCTTC
.	TRBV5-1	TRBJ2-3	.	CASSLDQGGPDTQYF	TGCGCCAGCAGCTTGGATCAGGGGGGGCCAGATACGCAGTATTTT
.	TRBV4-1	TRBJ2-7	.	CASSQEKSVGQYF	TGCGCCAGCAGCCAAGAAAAGAGCGTGGGGCAGTACTTC
.	TRBV6-1	TRBJ1-2	.	CASTEGRLFNYGYTF	TGTGCCAGCACCGAGGGCAGACTGTTTAACTATGGCTACACCTTC
.	TRBV4-1	TRBJ1-4	.	CASSPVGVNEKLFF	TGCGCCAGCAGCCCGGTGGGGGTAAATGAAAAACTGTTTTTT
.	TRBV9	TRBJ2-2	TRBD2	CASSVARTSVTGELFF	TGTGCCAGCAGCGTAGCAAGGACTAGTGTCACCGGGGAGCTGTTTTTT
.	TRBV5-4	TRBJ2-2	TRBD2	CASSLGAPGLAGVGTGELFF	TGTGCCAGCAGCTTGGGGGCTCCGGGACTAGCGGGAGTTGGAACCGGGGAGCTGTTTTTT
.	TRBV19	TRBJ1-1	.	CASSIFGGRTEAFF	TGTGCCAGTAGTATTTTTGGGGGGCGGACTGAAGCTTTCTTT
.	TRBV20-1	TRBJ1-1	.	CSARHVTEAFF	TGCAGTGCTAGACACGTCACTGAAGCTTTCTTT
.	TRBV28	TRBJ2-3	TRBD2	CASIAGGPTDTQYF	TGTGCCAGCATAGCGGGAGGGCCGACAGATACGCAGTATTTT
.	TRBV4-2	TRBJ1-3	.	CASSPSGIPTYSGNTIYF	TGTGCCAGCAGCCCTTCAGGAATTCCAACCTACTCTGGAAACACCATATATTTT
.	TRBV2	TRBJ2-3	TRBD1	CASTGDSERDTQYF	TGTGCCAGTACCGGGGACAGCGAGAGAGATACGCAGTATTTT
.	TRBV7-9	TRBJ2-7	.	CASSSLTYEQYF	TGTGCCAGCAGCTCACTAACCTACGAGCAGTACTTC
.	TRBV7-9	TRBJ1-1	.	CASSLATVYPKTEAFF	TGTGCCAGCAGCTTAGCCACGGTGTACCCGAAGACTGAAGCTTTCTTT
.	TRBV19	TRBJ1-5	.	CASDERPPSNQPQHF	TGTGCATCGGACGAGCGGCCTCCTAGCAATCAGCCCCAGCATTTT
.	TRBV6-5	TRBJ2-7	.	CASSPGGTGLTEQYF	TGTGCCAGCAGTCCGGGAGGGACAGGGCTTACCGAGCAGTACTTC